What follows are 31 T cell receptor beta chains derived from one specimen sequenced in a study of molecular identifiers for immune sequencing clone quantification listed by TCRdb under 2018. Library preparation employed PCR. The listed sequencing device is NextSeq 500. Through fastp at Q25 and MiXCR, TCRdb rebuilt clones from the public reads, retaining in-frame beta chains. All rows with the same CDR3 protein become a single entry with the most common DNA and genes. The sample includes some 320,000 distinct CDR3 sequences, with 24% observed a single time. The top ten clones comprise 0.7% to 0.95% of the sample. The sequenced material came from naive CD8+ T cells from blood, with Jurkat cell RNA spiked in. Taken with the paper, the label for cell subset or site translates to: FACS-sorted CD8+CD4-CCR7+CD45RA+ naive T cells. All receptors derive from a human donor in good health. Some libraries in this study had Jurkat cell RNA spiked in.

This clonotype has ten or more counts. The rearrangement uses TRBV9 and TRBJ2-3; no clear D. The length of the CDR3 is 15 residues. Germline CDR1 is SGDLS and CDR2 is YYNGEE. Deletions cut 3 bases from V and 2 bases from J, with 13 bases between. The CDR3 protein is CASSAPRWATDTQYF. CDR3 bases: TGTGCCAGCAGCGCCCCTCGCTGGGCCACAGATACGCAGTATTTT.

This clonotype was counted between two and nine times. This rearrangement joins TRBV7-9 to TRBJ2-7; D possibly corresponds to TRBD2 (6 bases). Germline V gene data show CDR1 as SEHNR and CDR2 as FQNEAQ (reference sequence). The CDR3 has 13 residues. The V end lost 4 bases, the J end lost 2 bases, and 9 bases lay between the germline ends. CDR3 sequence reads: CASSWGLTYEQYF. In DNA form, the CDR3 reads TGTGCCAGCAGCTGGGGACTCACCTACGAGCAGTACTTC.

As concerns this clonotype: A read error is possible here, since a much larger clone lies one base away. V gene TRBV4-1 combines with J gene TRBJ1-4; 7 bases are shared with TRBD1. CDR1 MGHRA and CDR2 YSYEKL come from the germline V gene. This CDR3 spans 16 amino acids. As DNA, the CDR3 is TGCGCCGGCAGCCCCCTAGGACAGGAGATTAATGAAAAACTGTTTTTT. Its protein is CAGSPLGQEINEKLFF.

The sample holds many counts of this clonotype. Written as DNA, the CDR3 is TGTGCCAGCAGCTCGGGACTAGGCTACGAGCAGTACTTC. Its protein product is CASSSGLGYEQYF. V is TRBV7-2 and J is TRBJ2-7; 8 bases line up with TRBD2. From germline, CDR1 is SGHTA and CDR2 FQGNSA. The length of the CDR3 is 13 residues. V dropped 4 bases and J dropped 3; count of bases not matched to a gene: 2.

On this clonotype itself: A much larger clone sits a single nucleotide away, making a read error possible. The chain has TRBV28 and TRBJ2-3; tentatively, D is TRBD1 (5 bases). The germline V gene has CDR1 MDHEN and CDR2 SYDVKM. The CDR3 is 14 residues long. The CDR3 loop is CASSLGSLTGTQYF. As DNA, the CDR3 is TGTGCCAGCAGTTTAGGCTCCCTCACAGGTACGCAGTATTTT.

This clonotype was observed many times. The rearrangement uses TRBV7-9 and TRBJ2-3; a weak D match, TRBD1 (5 bases). The ends were cut back, 0 bases at V and 2 bases at J, with 12 bases in the middle. Germline loops: CDR1 SEHNR, CDR2 FQNEAQ (reference sequence). This CDR3 comprises 16 residues. The CDR3 sequence is CASSLAWGGSTDTQYF. The CDR3 nucleotides are TGTGCCAGCAGCTTAGCGTGGGGCGGATCCACAGATACGCAGTATTTT.

In its sample, this clonotype was seen many times. The V and J genes are TRBV29-1 and TRBJ2-7; D not resolved. The V end was cut by 6 bases, the J end by 3 bases, with 9 bases between. Germline CDR1 SQVTM, CDR2 ANQGSEA. This CDR3 has 11 amino acids. The CDR3 DNA reads as TGCAGCGTAGCCGACGGCTACGAGCAGTACTTC. Translated, it gives CSVADGYEQYF.

This clonotype was detected many times. This chain joins TRBV28 and TRBJ2-1; 10 nucleotides line up with TRBD2. The junction had 9 bases not matched to a gene; V was cut back by 6 bases and J by 7 bases. The germline V gene encodes CDR1 MDHEN and CDR2 SYDVKM. The CDR3 length is 15 residues. CDR3 sequence: CASRDSSGSINEQFF. The CDR3 nucleotides read TGTGCCAGCAGGGACTCTAGCGGGAGTATTAATGAGCAGTTCTTC.

This clonotype showed up just a few times. The CDR3 here is CASGLGSRETQYF. CDR3 sequence (DNA): TGTGCCAGCGGCCTCGGGAGCAGAGAGACCCAGTACTTC. The chain is built from TRBV7-9 and TRBJ2-5; D might be TRBD2 (6 bases). Germline loops: CDR1 SEHNR, CDR2 FQNEAQ (reference sequence). The CDR3 is 13 amino acids. The V end lost 8 bases, the J end lost 4 bases, and 14 bases lay between the germline ends. The variable domain in full, completed from reference TRBV7-9 and TRBJ2-5, reads DTGVSQNPRHKITKRGQNVTFRCDPISEHNRLYWYRQTLGQGPEFLTYFQNEAQLEKSRLLSDRFSAERPKGSFSTLEIQRTEQGDSAMYLCASGLGSRETQYFGPGTRLLVL.

This clonotype was found a few times. The J gene is TRBJ2-7, the V gene TRBV7-2, with 10 bases identical to TRBD2. Looked up from germline, CDR1 is SGHTA and CDR2 is FQGNSA. The CDR3 consists of 19 residues. V lost 8 bases to trimming and J lost 5 bases; unmatched junction nucleotides: 24. CDR3 protein: CASGLRAVMFLAGVNEQYF. CDR3 coding DNA: TGTGCCAGCGGCCTACGTGCGGTAATGTTTCTAGCGGGAGTGAACGAGCAGTACTTC.

The V gene is TRBV4-1, the J gene TRBJ1-1; D unclear. V was shortened by 3 bases and J by 4 bases, with 12 bases between the two germline ends. This CDR3 comprises 14 residues. Germline V lookup: CDR1 MGHRA, CDR2 YSYEKL. The CDR3 sequence is CASSHPGEGTEAFF. CDR3 DNA sequence: TGCGCCAGCAGCCATCCGGGAGAGGGCACTGAAGCTTTCTTT.

A few counts support this clonotype. The chain combines TRBV7-9 with TRBJ2-1; the D gene is possibly TRBD1 (6 bases). The CDR3 sequence is 14 residues long. The V gene's germline CDR1 is SEHNR and CDR2 FQNEAQ (reference sequence). V was shortened by 1 base and J by 8 bases, with 12 bases between the two germline ends. The CDR3 nucleotides read TGTGCCAGCAGCTTAGTACAGGGCCTCCATGAGCAGTTCTTC. This encodes CASSLVQGLHEQFF.

The chain couples TRBV2 to TRBJ2-1; 9 positions match TRBD2. V lost 6 bases to trimming and J lost 5 bases; unmatched junction nucleotides: 11. Germline assignment: CDR1 SNHLY and CDR2 FYNNEI. The CDR3 loop spans 16 amino acids. DNA for the CDR3: TGTGCCAGCAGGGGGGCCTCTAGCGGGATCGACAATGAGCAGTTCTTC. It specifies CASRGASSGIDNEQFF.

This clonotype was seen a single time. The chain carries TRBV4-2 and TRBJ2-2, with unresolved D. The CDR3 totals 17 residues. Germline V CDR1 and CDR2: LGHNA, YNFKEQ. V shed 0 bases and J shed 5 bases, with 16 bases lying between them. CDR3 nucleotides: TGTGCCAGCAGCCAAGATTCCGGCAGTGCCTTGACCGGGGAGCTGTTTTTT. As protein: CASSQDSGSALTGELFF.

Points on this clonotype: This may come from a read error, since a much larger clone is one base off. The chain employs TRBV29-1 and TRBJ2-5; D is unresolved. The CDR3 length is 13 residues. Germline loops: CDR1 SQVTM, CDR2 ANQGSEA. CDR3 DNA sequence: TGCAGTGCCCCGTTGTGGGGCCAAGAGACCCAGTACTTC. Protein product: CSAPLWGQETQYF.

The chain carries TRBV6-5 and TRBJ2-7; 7 nucleotides line up with TRBD2. Unmatched junction bases numbered 7, after V lost 4 bases and J lost 4 bases. The CDR3 is 14 amino acids. The germline V gene has CDR1 MNHEY and CDR2 SVGAGI. Written as DNA, the CDR3 is TGTGCCAGCAGTTCGCCGGGACTACCTTACGAGCAGTACTTC. Translated: CASSSPGLPYEQYF.

This clonotype was seen ten or more times. J is TRBJ1-1 and V is TRBV7-9; possible D gene TRBD1, 5 bases. The CDR3 consists of 17 residues. Germline V gene data show CDR1 as SEHNR and CDR2 as FQNEAQ (reference sequence). The V gene lost 5 bases and the J gene lost 1 base, with 20 bases spanning the gap. This chain's CDR3 is CASSAGTFESRNTEAFF. CDR3 nucleotides: TGTGCCAGCAGCGCCGGGACTTTCGAGTCCCGGAACACTGAAGCTTTCTTT.

V gene TRBV20-1 combines with J gene TRBJ2-7; D perhaps matches TRBD2 (5 bases). The CDR3 sequence is 16 residues long. Between the trimmed V and J ends, which lost 0 bases and 0 bases, there was a span of 15 bases. Germline V gene data show CDR1 as DFQATT and CDR2 as SNEGSKA (reference sequence). The CDR3 DNA is TGCAGTGCTAGAGACCCCCCGGGGTACGGCTCCTACGAGCAGTACTTC. This codes for CSARDPPGYGSYEQYF.

This clonotype was observed at least ten times. The chain is built from TRBV7-9 and TRBJ2-3; D unresolved. CDR1 is SEHNR, CDR2 FQNEAQ, per germline (reference sequence). V lost 0 bases and J lost 5, with 12 bases in between. The CDR3 spans 15 residues. The CDR3: CASSLAERSGDTQYF. The CDR3 bases are TGTGCCAGCAGCTTAGCGGAGAGGTCGGGAGATACGCAGTATTTT.

Comment on this clonotype: A read error is possible here, since a much larger clone lies one base away. This chain joins TRBV2 and TRBJ1-1; D gene ambiguous. From germline, CDR1 is SNHLY and CDR2 FYNNEI. The V gene lost 11 bases and the J gene lost 6 bases, with 25 bases spanning the gap. This CDR3 is 15 amino acids long. CDR3 sequence (DNA): TGTGCCCATAGGATGGAGGGTCAGAGGTTGCCTGAAGCTTTCTTT. Encoded protein: CAHRMEGQRLPEAFF.

The V gene is TRBV10-3, the J gene TRBJ2-1; TRBD1 matches 11 bases. This CDR3 contains 15 residues. Per the germline V gene, CDR1 is ENHRY and CDR2 is SYGVKD. V dropped 4 bases and J dropped 7; count of bases not matched to a gene: 6. The CDR3 protein is CAISGAGTGGNEQFF. CDR3 bases: TGTGCCATCAGTGGAGCCGGGACAGGGGGGAATGAGCAGTTCTTC.

J is TRBJ2-1 and V is TRBV24-1, with D unresolved. V shed 5 bases and J shed 5 bases, with 15 bases lying between them. This CDR3 is 15 amino acids long. Germline V CDR1 and CDR2: KGHDR, SFDVKD. DNA for the CDR3: TGTGCCACCAGTGGTTCCGGTACTCGACACAATGAGCAGTTCTTC. Protein sequence: CATSGSGTRHNEQFF.

This chain links TRBV4-1 with TRBJ2-7, with D possibly TRBD1 on 6 matching bases. Germline V gene data show CDR1 as MGHRA and CDR2 as YSYEKL. Trimming removed 0 bases at V and 2 bases at J, with 8 bases between. This CDR3 has 14 amino acids. In nucleotides, the CDR3 is TGCGCCAGCAGCCAAGATACAGGGACCTACGAGCAGTACTTC. This sequence encodes CASSQDTGTYEQYF.

Concerning this clonotype: This clone may be a read error of a much larger clone one base away. Since no conserved phenylalanine or tryptophan closes the CDR3, a read error is the likely cause. The rearrangement links TRBV2 to TRBJ2-4; D could derive from TRBD1 or TRBD2 (5 bases each). From germline, CDR1 is SNHLY and CDR2 FYNNEI. The CDR3 is made up of 14 amino acids. V lost 6 bases to trimming and J lost 4 bases, with 13 bases between them. The CDR3 loop reads CASRRGEGKNIQYL. The CDR3 nucleotides are TGTGCCAGCAGGAGGGGAGAGGGAAAAAACATTCAGTACCTC.

This clonotype appeared many times. The chain has TRBV20-1 and TRBJ1-4; D is perhaps TRBD1 (5 bases). Germline V gene sequence: CDR1 DFQATT, CDR2 SNEGSKA (reference sequence). Trimming took 0 bases from V and 0 from J, leaving 5 bases between them. This CDR3 is 14 amino acids long. CDR3 DNA: TGCAGTGCTAGAGAAGGGGCAACTAATGAAAAACTGTTTTTT. This encodes CSAREGATNEKLFF.

In the case of this clonotype: Because the CDR3 is missing its conserved closing phenylalanine or tryptophan, this is likely a read error. The chain is built from TRBV5-5 and TRBJ1-1; D is ambiguous. The CDR3 extends over 14 amino acids. The germline V gene encodes CDR1 SGHKS and CDR2 YYEKEE (reference sequence). The V end was cut by 0 bases, the J end by 4 bases, with 10 bases between. The CDR3 spells CASSLVWRGTEAFS. The CDR3 coding sequence is TGTGCCAGCAGCTTGGTATGGCGGGGCACTGAAGCTTTCTCT.

The chain combines TRBV7-9 with TRBJ2-7; D may be TRBD1 (5 bases). Trimming cost V 4 bases and J 8 bases, with 21 bases left between them. Germline lookup yields CDR1 SEHNR and CDR2 FQNEAQ (reference sequence). This CDR3 is built from 15 residues. Written as DNA, the CDR3 is TGTGCCAGCAGCTCCATCTTGGACAAGGTTGACAAGCAGTACTTC. Translated: CASSSILDKVDKQYF.

This clonotype occurred a few times. The rearrangement links TRBV4-1 to TRBJ2-3, with 13 bases identical to TRBD2. The CDR3 covers 16 residues. Germline CDR1 MGHRA, CDR2 YSYEKL. Losses at the gene ends were 4 bases for V and 4 bases for J; bases not matched to a gene: 5. For the CDR3, the DNA is TGCGCCAGCAGCCCACTAGCGGGGGGGCCCCCAGATACGCAGTATTTT. Protein product: CASSPLAGGPPDTQYF.

This clonotype was seen at least ten times. The genes are TRBV29-1 and TRBJ1-2, with a weak D call TRBD1 (5 bases). Germline CDR1 reads SQVTM; CDR2 reads ANQGSEA. Between the trimmed V and J ends, which lost 3 bases and 8 bases, there was a span of 19 bases. This CDR3 has 14 residues. This chain's CDR3 is CSVDDSRGMGGYTF. The CDR3 nucleotides read TGCAGCGTTGATGATTCGAGGGGTATGGGAGGCTACACCTTC.

The J gene is TRBJ2-2, the V gene TRBV20-1, with 11 positions matching TRBD2. Germline loops: CDR1 DFQATT, CDR2 SNEGSKA (reference sequence). The CDR3 spans 17 residues. The V and J ends lost 4 bases and 4 bases, in that order; junction bases with no gene match: 11. DNA for the CDR3: TGCAGTGCTACCGACGCACTAGCGGGAGCTCTCACCGGGGAGCTGTTTTTT. Its protein is CSATDALAGALTGELFF.

This clonotype was detected a few times. The V call is TRBV7-9, the J call TRBJ2-1; D gene uncertain. Germline loops: CDR1 SEHNR, CDR2 FQNEAQ (reference sequence). The germline V and J ends were trimmed by 1 base and 0 bases, with 10 bases remaining between them. The CDR3 runs to 16 residues. CDR3 in amino acids: CASSLDSGISYNEQFF. The CDR3 coding sequence is TGTGCCAGCAGCTTAGATTCCGGAATCTCCTACAATGAGCAGTTCTTC.